This TCR beta chain derives from a study of OX40 agonist ivuxolimab in advanced cancers. Study at large: Each patient was given ivuxolimab into a vein every 2 weeks, at 0.01 to 10 mg/kg.

Study-level results: Clonal expansion from baseline to week 6 occurred in both CD4+ and CD8+ T cells.

Measured with immunoSEQ multiplex PCR; TCRdb has only the in-frame clones, and not every one. The table lists 65,000 to 85,000 clones, 86% of them singletons. This clone was seen more than once but under ten times. Antigen: not known. V lost 7 bases and J lost 2, with 14 bases in between. This CDR3 has 14 amino acids. Per the germline V gene, CDR1 is MNHEY and CDR2 is SVGAGI. Blood sampling took place at baseline, cycle 4 day 1, and cycle 7 day 1. The TCR comes from an adult with an advanced solid tumor such as melanoma, head and neck, liver or kidney cancer. This chain connects TRBV6-5 to TRBJ1-2; tentatively, D is TRBD1 (5 bases). The sample consisted of CD4+ or CD8+ T cells sorted from blood, taken in a trial of the OX40 agonist ivuxolimab. The CDR3 DNA reads as TGTGCCAGCAACCGCCCGGGGGTAAACTATGGCTACACCTTC. Residues: CASNRPGVNYGYTF.